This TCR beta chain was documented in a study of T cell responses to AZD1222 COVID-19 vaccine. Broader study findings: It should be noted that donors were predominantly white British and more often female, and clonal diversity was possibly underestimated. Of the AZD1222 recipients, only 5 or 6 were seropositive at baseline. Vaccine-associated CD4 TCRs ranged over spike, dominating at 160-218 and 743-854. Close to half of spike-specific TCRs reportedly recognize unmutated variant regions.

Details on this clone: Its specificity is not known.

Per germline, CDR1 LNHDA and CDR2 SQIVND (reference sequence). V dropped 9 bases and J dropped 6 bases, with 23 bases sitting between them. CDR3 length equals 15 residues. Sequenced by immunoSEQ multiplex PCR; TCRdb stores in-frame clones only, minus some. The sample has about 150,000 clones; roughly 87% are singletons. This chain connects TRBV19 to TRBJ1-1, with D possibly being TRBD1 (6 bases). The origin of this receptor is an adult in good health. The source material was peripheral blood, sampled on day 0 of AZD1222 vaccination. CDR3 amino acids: CASYGGRVAYSEAFF. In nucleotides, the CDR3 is TGTGCCAGCTACGGGGGCAGGGTAGCGTACTCTGAAGCTTTCTTT. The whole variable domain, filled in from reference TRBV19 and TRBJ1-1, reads DGGITQSPKYLFRKEGQNVTLSCEQNLNHDAMYWYRQDPGQGLRLIYYSQIVNDFQKGDIAEGYSVSREKKESFPLTVTSAQKNPTAFYLCASYGGRVAYSEAFFGQGTRLTVV.